Presented here are 9 T cell receptor beta chains from one specimen sequenced in a study of shared clonotypes between healthy human individuals. The assay was immunoSEQ multiplex PCR, and TCRdb's table has in-frame clones only and misses some. The sample has 2,500,000 or so clones, just over 90% seen once. Sequencing was carried out using naive CD4+ T cells sorted from blood. Specified subset: CD45RA+ positively selected. The receptors derive from a man in his late teens or twenties in good health.

The V call is TRBV6-5, the J call TRBJ1-1; D not resolved. The CDR3 runs to 13 residues. In germline, CDR1 is MNHEY, CDR2 SVGAGI. The ends were cut back, 6 bases at V and 4 bases at J, with 12 bases in the middle. CDR3 protein: CASSPRGFTEAFF. CDR3 in DNA: TGTGCCAGCAGCCCCCGGGGTTTCACTGAAGCTTTCTTT.

The chain is built from TRBV5-3 and TRBJ2-7; D might be TRBD1 (6 bases). TRBV5-3 is designated an ORF whose function remains uncertain. Trimming pared 4 bases from V and 1 base from J, leaving 12 bases between. CDR3 length: 14 residues. The CDR3 region has the DNA TGTGCCAGAAGCCCGCCAACAGGGTCCTACGAGCAGTACTTC. As protein: CARSPPTGSYEQYF.

The chain employs TRBV10-3 and TRBJ2-1; TRBD2 matches 12 bases. This CDR3 has 15 amino acids. CDR1 is ENHRY and CDR2 is SYGVKD in the germline V gene. V gave up 5 bases and J gave up 6 bases; unmatched junction bases: 5. The CDR3 region is CAISLTSGGVNEQFF. The CDR3, as DNA: TGTGCCATCAGTCTGACTAGCGGGGGAGTCAATGAGCAGTTCTTC.

The V call is TRBV5-4, the J call TRBJ2-1, with D perhaps TRBD1 (6 bases). Germline assignment: CDR1 SGHNT and CDR2 YYREEE (reference sequence). The ends were cut back, 0 bases at V and 4 bases at J, with 14 bases in the middle. There are 16 residues in the CDR3. Here the CDR3 DNA reads TGTGCCAGCAGCTTGGCCTCACAGGGTGGATACAATGAGCAGTTCTTC. Its protein is CASSLASQGGYNEQFF.

This clone was seen only once. In nucleotides, the CDR3 is TGTGCCAGCAGCTTAGATCGCTATAGCACAGATACGCAGTATTTT. Translating gives CASSLDRYSTDTQYF. The J gene is TRBJ2-3, the V gene TRBV7-2; no clear D gene. CDR3 length: 15 amino acids. Trimming took 1 base from V and 0 from J, leaving 8 bases between them. CDR1 and CDR2 from the germline V gene are SGHTA and FQGNSA.

The chain joins TRBV5-4 to TRBJ1-2; the D is unclear. Germline assignment: CDR1 SGHNT and CDR2 YYREEE (reference sequence). This CDR3 is 12 amino acids long. V was cut by 0 bases and J by 4 bases, with 4 bases left in between. The CDR3 DNA is TGTGCCAGCAGCTTGGACACCTATGGCTACACCTTC. This gives the protein CASSLDTYGYTF.

CDR3 DNA sequence: TGTGCCAGCAGTGAGAATTCCTGGTCAGGGGGCTATGAGACCCAGTACTTC. It encodes CASSENSWSGGYETQYF. This sequence joins TRBV6-1 and TRBJ2-5, with 8 positions matching TRBD1. The V and J ends lost 3 bases and 5 bases, in that order; junction bases with no gene match: 14. CDR3 length: 17 residues. CDR1 and CDR2 (germline): MNHNS, SASEGT.

The CDR3 coding sequence is TGTGCCAGCAGCTCCCGGGACGGTTGGGGGAATTCACCCCTCCACTTT. Protein: CASSSRDGWGNSPLHF. The chain couples TRBV7-9 to TRBJ1-6; weak D call: TRBD1 (5 bases). Germline CDR1 reads SEHNR; CDR2 reads FQNEAQ (reference sequence). There are 16 residues in the CDR3. V was clipped by 4 bases and J by 7 bases, with 17 bases between them.

The V and J genes are TRBV7-2 and TRBJ2-7, with D possibly matching TRBD2 (6 bases). The CDR3 covers 14 residues. The V gene lost 0 bases and the J gene lost 6 bases, with 12 bases spanning the gap. Germline values: CDR1 SGHTA, CDR2 FQGNSA. As DNA, the CDR3 is TGTGCCAGCAGCTTAGCACCCTTAGCGGCCGAGCAGTACTTC. Its translation: CASSLAPLAAEQYF.